One sample yielded the 17 T cell receptor beta chains listed below, sequenced in a study of T-cell reconstitution after alpha-beta-depleted transplantation in children. This sample's TCRbeta library carried unique molecular identifier barcodes. From the PCR reads, TCRdb called clonotypes with MiXCR, one entry per CDR3 protein. The data hold 350,000 to 400,000 distinct CDR3 sequences, with just over 20% observed a single time. Source: PBMCs from the stem cell graft donor, taken from the stem cell graft. The receptors shown here come from a human donor who donated a stem cell graft to a child with acute myeloid leukemia.

In its sample, this clonotype was seen many times. The gene calls are TRBV18 and TRBJ1-1, with no clear D. CDR1 and CDR2 from the germline V gene are KGHSH and LQKENI. This CDR3 is built from 14 residues. Trimming stripped 2 bases from V and 1 base from J, with 8 bases between. The CDR3 reads CASSPGRTNTEAFF. CDR3 in DNA: TGTGCCAGCTCACCAGGAAGGACGAACACTGAAGCTTTCTTT. The full variable domain, with the rest looked up from reference TRBV18 and TRBJ1-1, is NAGVMQNPRHLVRRRGQEARLRCSPMKGHSHVYWYRQLPEEGLKFMVYLQKENIIDESGMPKERFSAEFPKEGPSILRIQQVVRGDSAAYFCASSPGRTNTEAFFGQGTRLTVV.

This sequence joins TRBV10-3 and TRBJ2-1; perhaps TRBD2 as D (6 bases). Trimming removed 3 bases from V and 2 bases from J, with 17 bases in between. CDR3 size: 17 residues. Germline-derived CDR1 and CDR2 are ENHRY and SYGVKD. The CDR3: CAISDSLWDSAYNEQFF. CDR3 DNA sequence: TGTGCCATCAGTGATTCCCTTTGGGACTCCGCCTACAATGAGCAGTTCTTC.

The gene calls are TRBV7-2 and TRBJ1-3; 7 positions agree with TRBD1. This CDR3 comprises 20 residues. From germline, CDR1 is SGHTA and CDR2 FQGNSA. J gave up 0 bases and V 5 bases, and 19 bases lay outside the gene matches. The CDR3 protein is CASSPPWAGGDLRSGNTIYF. As DNA, the CDR3 is TGTGCCAGCAGCCCCCCGTGGGCAGGGGGGGATCTTCGCTCTGGAAACACCATATATTTT.

This clonotype was counted a few times. The V and J genes are TRBV4-1 and TRBJ2-7; D is unresolved. The CDR3 sequence is 13 residues long. V lost 1 base and J 4 bases, leaving 8 bases between the germline ends. The V gene's germline CDR1 is MGHRA and CDR2 YSYEKL. The CDR3 bases are TGCGCCAGCAGCCAAGCCCCACCATACGAGCAGTACTTC. As protein: CASSQAPPYEQYF.

This clonotype occurred a few times. The chain combines TRBV29-1 with TRBJ2-4; D tentatively reads TRBD1 or TRBD2 (7 bases each). The germline V and J ends were trimmed by 8 bases and 7 bases, with 15 bases remaining between them. This CDR3 region has 12 residues. Per germline, CDR1 SQVTM and CDR2 ANQGSEA. The CDR3 loop is CSSRQGGNIQYF. The CDR3 nucleotides are TGCAGCAGTCGACAGGGAGGGAACATTCAGTACTTC.

This clonotype occurred many times. The chain couples TRBV29-1 to TRBJ2-2; 7 bases are shared with TRBD1. J was trimmed by 3 bases and V by 5 bases; bases with no gene match: 6. The CDR3 is made up of 14 amino acids. Germline lookup yields CDR1 SQVTM and CDR2 ANQGSEA. The chain's CDR3 is CSVQRDRDTGELFF. The CDR3 bases are TGCAGCGTTCAACGGGACAGAGACACCGGGGAGCTGTTTTTT.

The chain combines TRBV5-1 with TRBJ1-1, with TRBD1 identical over 8 bases. Germline lookup yields CDR1 SGHRS and CDR2 YFSETQ. The CDR3 extends over 16 amino acids. Trimming at V came to 4 bases and at J to 1 base, leaving 9 bases not matched to a gene. As DNA, the CDR3 is TGCGCCAGCAGCCGAGTACGGACAGGGACGAACACTGAAGCTTTCTTT. Translated: CASSRVRTGTNTEAFF. Drawing the rest from reference TRBV5-1 and TRBJ1-1, the complete variable domain is KAGVTQTPRYLIKTRGQQVTLSCSPISGHRSVSWYQQTPGQGLQFLFEYFSETQRNKGNFPGRFSGRQFSNSRSEMNVSTLELGDSALYLCASSRVRTGTNTEAFFGQGTRLTVV.

The genes are TRBV10-3 and TRBJ2-5; D possibly corresponds to TRBD1 (6 bases). This CDR3 has 15 residues. Germline-derived CDR1 and CDR2 are ENHRY and SYGVKD. V lost 0 bases to trimming and J lost 4 bases, with 12 bases between them. The CDR3 spells CAISESSGVGETQYF. As DNA, the CDR3 is TGTGCCATCAGTGAGTCCTCAGGGGTCGGAGAGACCCAGTACTTC.

This clonotype was observed a handful of times. V usage is TRBV13 and J usage is TRBJ2-5; perhaps TRBD2 as D (6 bases). Between the trimmed V and J ends, which lost 6 bases and 10 bases, there was a span of 21 bases. This CDR3 spans 14 amino acids. CDR1 PRHDT and CDR2 FYEKMQ come from the germline V gene (reference sequence). The CDR3 here is CASSPRDFFQGQYF. The CDR3 bases are TGTGCCAGCAGTCCTCGGGACTTCTTTCAGGGCCAGTACTTC.

The chain couples TRBV12-3 or TRBV12-4 to TRBJ2-7; TRBD2 aligns across 7 bases. The CDR3 is made up of 15 amino acids. V shed 4 bases, J shed 8 bases, and the junction held 14 bases outside the gene matches. The DNA for the CDR3 is TGTGCCAGCAGTTACCTTCTAGCGGCTAGGACGCAGCAGTACTTC. Translating it yields CASSYLLAARTQQYF.

As regards this clonotype: The junction shows a germline mismatch at one end, possibly a read error. V gene TRBV18 combines with J gene TRBJ2-7; weak D call: TRBD1 (6 bases). Germline-derived CDR1 and CDR2 are KGHSH and LQKENI. The CDR3 loop spans 16 amino acids. CDR3 sequence: CASSPLRDKISYEQYF. CDR3 sequence (DNA): TGTGCCAGCTCTCCACTCCGGGACAAAATCTCCTACGAGCAGTACTTC.

This clonotype appeared a few times. The CDR3 bases are TGTGCCAGCAGCCAAGCGGGATTCTCCTACGAGCAGTACTTC. Encoded protein: CASSQAGFSYEQYF. The chain recombines TRBV5-6 with TRBJ2-7; TRBD2 matches 7 bases. CDR3 length equals 14 residues. Germline V CDR1 and CDR2: SGHDT, YYEEEE. The V gene end was trimmed by 4 bases and the J gene end by 0 bases; junction bases not matched to a gene: 4. The full variable domain, its missing parts supplied by reference TRBV5-6 and TRBJ2-7, is DAGVTQSPTHLIKTRGQQVTLRCSPKSGHDTVSWYQQALGQGPQFIFQYYEEEERQRGNFPDRFSGHQFPNYSSELNVNALLLGDSALYLCASSQAGFSYEQYFGPGTRLTVT.

The chain carries TRBV5-1 and TRBJ2-1, with 14 bases fitting TRBD2. From germline, CDR1 is SGHRS and CDR2 YFSETQ. The V gene end was trimmed by 4 bases and the J gene end by 8 bases; junction bases not matched to a gene: 8. The CDR3 runs 16 residues. In nucleotides, the CDR3 is TGCGCCAGCAGCAGCGGGACTAGCGGGAGTGGGGATGAGCAGTTCTTC. Its protein is CASSSGTSGSGDEQFF.

The CDR3 region is CASSLGQGGIYEQYF. Here the CDR3 DNA reads TGTGCCAGCAGTTTAGGGCAGGGAGGGATCTACGAGCAGTACTTC. The chain employs TRBV12-3 or TRBV12-4 and TRBJ2-7, with 7 bases identical to TRBD2. V was pared by 1 base and J by 3 bases, with 6 bases of the junction left unmatched. There are 15 residues in the CDR3.

In its sample, this clonotype was seen many times. The chain is built from TRBV29-1 and TRBJ2-2; D unresolved. V was pared by 2 bases and J by 2 bases, with 6 bases between. The germline gives CDR1 SQVTM, CDR2 ANQGSEA. This CDR3 is built from 13 residues. DNA of the CDR3: TGCAGCGTTGAACAGCTAAACACCGGGGAGCTGTTTTTT. The encoded protein is CSVEQLNTGELFF.

V gene TRBV6-5 combines with J gene TRBJ2-5, with D unresolved. The ends were cut back, 1 base at V and 4 bases at J, with 10 bases in the middle. Germline V lookup: CDR1 MNHEY, CDR2 SVGAGI. This CDR3 has 14 amino acids. CDR3 region: CASSYFANRETQYF. The CDR3 DNA reads TGTGCCAGCAGTTACTTCGCCAACCGAGAGACCCAGTACTTC.

This clonotype was counted many times. V and J are TRBV15 and TRBJ2-1; 7 bases are a match to TRBD1. Germline assignment: CDR1 LNHNV and CDR2 YYDKDF (reference sequence). This CDR3 has 16 residues. With V trimmed by 3 bases and J by 7 bases, 12 bases remained unmatched. The CDR3 sequence: CATSRSRTGLRNEQFF. The CDR3 DNA reads TGTGCCACCAGCAGGAGTAGGACAGGTTTAAGGAATGAGCAGTTCTTC.